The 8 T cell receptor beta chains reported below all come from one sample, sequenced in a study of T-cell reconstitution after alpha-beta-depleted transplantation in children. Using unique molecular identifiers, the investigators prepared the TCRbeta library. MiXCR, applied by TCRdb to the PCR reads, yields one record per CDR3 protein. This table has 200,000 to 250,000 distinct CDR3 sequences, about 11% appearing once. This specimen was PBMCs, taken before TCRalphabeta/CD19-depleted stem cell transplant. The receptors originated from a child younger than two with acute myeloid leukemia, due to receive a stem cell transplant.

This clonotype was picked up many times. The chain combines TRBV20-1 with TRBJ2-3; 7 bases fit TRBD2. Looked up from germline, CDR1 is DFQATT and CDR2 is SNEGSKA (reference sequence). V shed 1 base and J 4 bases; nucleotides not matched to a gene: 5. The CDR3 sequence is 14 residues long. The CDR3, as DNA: TGCAGTGCTAGAGGGGGGAGGGCGGCAGATACGCAGTATTTT. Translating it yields CSARGGRAADTQYF.

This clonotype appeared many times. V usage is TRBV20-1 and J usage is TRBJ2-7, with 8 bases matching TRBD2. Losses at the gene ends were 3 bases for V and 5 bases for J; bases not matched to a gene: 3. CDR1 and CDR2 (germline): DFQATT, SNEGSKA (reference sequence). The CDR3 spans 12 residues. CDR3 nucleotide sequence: TGCAGTGCTAGCGGGGGGGCTAACGAGCAGTACTTC. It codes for CSASGGANEQYF.

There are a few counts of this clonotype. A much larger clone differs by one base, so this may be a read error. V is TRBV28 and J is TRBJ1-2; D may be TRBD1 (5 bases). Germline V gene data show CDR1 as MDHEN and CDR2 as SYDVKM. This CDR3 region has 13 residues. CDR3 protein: CASSLTEEYGYPF. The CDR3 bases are TGTGCCAGCAGTTTGACAGAAGAATATGGCTACCCCTTC.

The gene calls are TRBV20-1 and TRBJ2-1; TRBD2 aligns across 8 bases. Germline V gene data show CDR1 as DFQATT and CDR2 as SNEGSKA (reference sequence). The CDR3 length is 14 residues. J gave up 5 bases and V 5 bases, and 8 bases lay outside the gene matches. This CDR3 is CSAWGLGVDNEQFF. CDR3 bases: TGCAGTGCTTGGGGACTAGGCGTCGACAATGAGCAGTTCTTC.

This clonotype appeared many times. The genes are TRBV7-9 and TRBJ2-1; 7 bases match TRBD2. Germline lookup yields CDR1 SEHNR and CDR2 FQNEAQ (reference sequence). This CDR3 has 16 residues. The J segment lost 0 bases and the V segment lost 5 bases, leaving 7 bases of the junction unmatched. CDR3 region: CASSPRGGSSYNEQFF. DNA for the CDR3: TGTGCCAGCAGCCCGCGGGGCGGGAGCTCCTACAATGAGCAGTTCTTC.

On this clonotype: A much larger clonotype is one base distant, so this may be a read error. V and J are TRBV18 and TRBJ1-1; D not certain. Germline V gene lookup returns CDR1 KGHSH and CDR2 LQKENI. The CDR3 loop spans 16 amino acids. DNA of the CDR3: TGTACCAGCTCACTGAGAAGGATATCCATGAACACTGAAGCTTTCTTT. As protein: CTSSLRRISMNTEAFF.

The CDR3 reads CAISGYFNEQFF. In nucleotides, the CDR3 is TGTGCCATCAGCGGGTACTTCAATGAGCAGTTCTTC. This chain joins TRBV10-3 and TRBJ2-1; D uncertain. CDR1 is ENHRY and CDR2 is SYGVKD in the germline V gene. V was shortened by 6 bases and J by 6 bases, with 9 bases between the two germline ends. The CDR3 is 12 residues long.

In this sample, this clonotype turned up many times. In nucleotides, the CDR3 is TGTGCCAGCTCGACGGGAGATCGTGAGCAGTTCTTC. It specifies CASSTGDREQFF. V gene TRBV18 combines with J gene TRBJ2-1; tentatively, D is TRBD2 (6 bases). The germline V gene has CDR1 KGHSH and CDR2 LQKENI. V was trimmed by 6 bases and J by 9 bases, leaving 12 bases between them. There are 12 residues in the CDR3.